This T cell receptor beta chain was sequenced in a study of T cell responses to AZD1222 COVID-19 vaccine. Whole-study findings and limits: Among spike-specific TCRs, nearly half reportedly target unmutated variant regions.

Profiled with immunoSEQ multiplex PCR; TCRdb holds only in-frame clones, not every one. Here the sample spans 210,000 or so clones, about 93% being singletons. Turning to this clone: What it recognizes is unknown.

V gave up 0 bases and J gave up 2 bases, with 11 bases separating them. The CDR3 extends over 15 amino acids. CDR1 SGHRS and CDR2 YFSETQ come from the germline V gene. V usage is TRBV5-1 and J usage is TRBJ1-1; D not resolved. The specimen was peripheral blood, collected on day 0 of MenACWY control vaccination. The source of this sequence is an adult in good health. CDR3 DNA sequence: TGCGCCAGCAGCTTGGCATTCTCGGACAACACTGAAGCTTTCTTT. Its protein product is CASSLAFSDNTEAFF.